Each of the 20 T cell receptor beta chains below was sequenced from the same sample in a study of blood T cell repertoires in COVID-19. Assay used: immunoSEQ multiplex PCR; TCRdb lists only in-frame clones, some missing. The table lists a few hundred thousand clones, about four fifths of them singletons. The sequencing input was PBMCs or T cells enriched from blood (not recorded which). The receptors stem from a middle-aged man who had been exposed to COVID-19.

The chain recombines TRBV4-1 with TRBJ1-4, with TRBD1 identical over 7 bases. CDR3 length equals 15 residues. After removal of 6 bases from V and 0 bases from J, the junction contained 4 bases not matched to a gene. The germline V gene has CDR1 MGHRA and CDR2 YSYEKL. The CDR3 spells CASRGQVATNEKLFF. The CDR3 region has the DNA TGCGCCAGCAGAGGACAGGTAGCAACTAATGAAAAACTGTTTTTT.

This chain joins TRBV27 and TRBJ2-5; no reliable D call. CDR1 is MNHEY, CDR2 SMNVEV, per germline (reference sequence). There are 13 residues in the CDR3. The V and J ends lost 4 bases and 2 bases respectively, with 8 bases between them. The chain's CDR3 is CASSWAMQETQYF. CDR3 bases: TGTGCCAGCAGTTGGGCTATGCAAGAGACCCAGTACTTC.

V and J are TRBV27 and TRBJ1-1; 9 positions agree with TRBD1. Trimming removed 9 bases from V and 7 bases from J; junction bases left unmatched: 9. From germline, CDR1 is MNHEY and CDR2 SMNVEV (reference sequence). The CDR3 is made up of 13 amino acids. The CDR3 region has the DNA TGTGCCAGTCCGGGACAGGGTCGGGGTGAAGCTTTCTTT. Protein sequence: CASPGQGRGEAFF.

Only a few counts were recorded for this clone. The chain recombines TRBV7-6 with TRBJ2-2; TRBD1 matches 7 bases. Trimming took 2 bases from V and 6 from J; bases not matched to a gene: 9. The germline CDR1 and CDR2 sequences are SGHVS and FNYEAQ. This CDR3 comprises 16 residues. This chain's CDR3 is CASSLMTGTVPGELFF. CDR3 nucleotide sequence: TGTGCCAGCAGCTTAATGACAGGGACGGTCCCCGGGGAGCTGTTTTTT.

In this sample, this clone turned up once. The chain has TRBV7-9 and TRBJ2-1; 7 bases match TRBD1. The CDR3 has 14 residues. Germline V CDR1 and CDR2: SEHNR, FQNEAQ (reference sequence). J was trimmed by 2 bases and V by 11 bases; bases with no gene match: 9. The CDR3 nucleotides are TGTGCCTCCGGTCAGGGACAGACCTACAATGAGCAGTTCTTC. It yields the protein CASGQGQTYNEQFF.

There are a few counts of this clone. This chain connects TRBV27 to TRBJ2-5; tentatively, D is TRBD2 (6 bases). Trimming shortened V by 4 bases and J by 5 bases, and 14 bases separated the two germline ends. The CDR3 has 14 residues. Germline CDR1 and CDR2: MNHEY and SMNVEV (reference sequence). CDR3 sequence: CASSWNSGLETQYF. The CDR3 nucleotides read TGTGCCAGCAGTTGGAATAGCGGATTGGAGACCCAGTACTTC.

The chain's CDR3 is CASSTTGGNTEAFF. In nucleotides, the CDR3 is TGTGCCAGCAGTACGACAGGGGGCAACACTGAAGCTTTCTTT. The chain carries TRBV28 and TRBJ1-1; 10 positions match TRBD1. The germline CDR1 and CDR2 sequences are MDHEN and SYDVKM. With 5 bases clipped from V and 2 bases from J, the junction kept 2 bases outside the gene matches. The CDR3 consists of 14 residues. Using reference TRBV28 and TRBJ1-1 for the parts outside the CDR3, the full variable domain is DVKVTQSSRYLVKRTGEKVFLECVQDMDHENMFWYRQDPGLGLRLIYFSYDVKMKEKGDIPEGYSVSREKKERFSLILESASTNQTSMYLCASSTTGGNTEAFFGQGTRLTVV.

This clone came up once. This chain joins TRBV20-1 and TRBJ1-5, with 8 bases fitting TRBD1. This CDR3 is 15 amino acids long. The ends lost 3 bases at V and 0 bases at J; junction bases unmatched: 4. The V gene's germline CDR1 is DFQATT and CDR2 SNEGSKA (reference sequence). This CDR3 is CSASTGGYSNQPQHF. The CDR3 bases are TGCAGTGCTAGTACAGGGGGTTATAGCAATCAGCCCCAGCATTTT.

This rearrangement joins TRBV27 to TRBJ2-3, with 7 bases aligning to TRBD2. There are 11 residues in the CDR3. The germline V gene has CDR1 MNHEY and CDR2 SMNVEV (reference sequence). V lost 8 bases to trimming and J lost 5 bases; unmatched junction nucleotides: 1. The CDR3 loop is CASVAGDTQYF. The CDR3 DNA is TGTGCCAGCGTAGCGGGAGATACGCAGTATTTT.

This rearrangement joins TRBV27 to TRBJ1-2, with D tentatively TRBD1 (5 bases). With 0 bases removed from V and 4 bases from J, the gap between germline ends came to 12 bases. Germline V gene lookup returns CDR1 MNHEY and CDR2 SMNVEV (reference sequence). The CDR3 runs 15 residues. The CDR3 loop reads CASSLSEQASYGYTF. As DNA, the CDR3 is TGTGCCAGCAGTTTATCCGAACAGGCCTCCTATGGCTACACCTTC.

This rearrangement joins TRBV7-6 to TRBJ2-5; 9 bases are a match to TRBD2. Unmatched junction bases numbered 3, after V lost 0 bases and J lost 4 bases. The germline V gene has CDR1 SGHVS and CDR2 FNYEAQ. The CDR3 runs to 15 residues. The CDR3 DNA reads TGTGCCAGCAGCTTAGCTAGCGGGAGTAGAGAGACCCAGTACTTC. Its protein product is CASSLASGSRETQYF. The full variable domain, rest sourced from reference TRBV7-6 and TRBJ2-5, is GAGVSQSPRYKVTKRGQDVALRCDPISGHVSLYWYRQALGQGPEFLTYFNYEAQQDKSGLPNDRFSAERPEGSISTLTIQRTEQRDSAMYRCASSLASGSRETQYFGPGTRLLVL.

The V call is TRBV6-4, the J call TRBJ2-5; TRBD2 might be the D (5 bases). The germline gives CDR1 MRHNA, CDR2 SNTAGT. Trimming cost V 6 bases and J 4 bases, with 15 bases left between them. The CDR3 covers 14 residues. The CDR3 bases are TGTGCCAGCAGGATCCCCGATACTAGAGAGACCCAGTACTTC. This translates into CASRIPDTRETQYF.

The rearrangement joins TRBV11-2 to TRBJ2-1; the D gene is possibly TRBD1 (5 bases). V gave up 3 bases and J gave up 5 bases, with 8 bases separating them. This CDR3 comprises 13 residues. Germline V gene sequence: CDR1 SGHAT, CDR2 FQNNGV. Written as DNA, the CDR3 is TGTGCCAGCAGCTTCGACAGACACAATGAGCAGTTCTTC. This encodes CASSFDRHNEQFF.

This chain connects TRBV21-1 to TRBJ1-2; TRBD1, as called in the table, went unchecked against the DNA. TRBV21-1 is a listed pseudogene. The CDR3 covers 14 residues. The CDR3 DNA sequence: TGTGCCAGCAGCAGAGGACAGGCTAAGTGTGGCTACACCTTC. Translating it yields CASSRGQAKCGYTF.

V and J are TRBV9 and TRBJ2-7; TRBD1 is a possible D gene (6 bases). This CDR3 has 15 residues. The V and J ends lost 1 base and 6 bases respectively, with 17 bases between them. CDR1 is SGDLS and CDR2 is YYNGEE in the germline V gene. CDR3 in amino acids: CASSVKGERVAEQYF. For the CDR3, the DNA is TGTGCCAGCAGCGTAAAGGGGGAAAGGGTAGCCGAGCAGTACTTC.

Regarding this clone: Other DNA sequences from this sample encode an identical CDR3 as well. J is TRBJ2-6 and V is TRBV19; 9 bases agree with TRBD2. The CDR3 extends over 15 amino acids. The V and J ends lost 7 bases and 0 bases, in that order; junction bases with no gene match: 1. Germline CDR1 LNHDA, CDR2 SQIVND (reference sequence). The CDR3 DNA reads as TGTGCCAGTAATAGCGGGAGCTCTGGGGCCAACGTCCTGACTTTC. It encodes CASNSGSSGANVLTF.

The rearrangement joins TRBV29-1 to TRBJ2-5, with a weak D call TRBD2 (5 bases). Per germline, CDR1 SQVTM and CDR2 ANQGSEA. The CDR3 runs to 12 residues. Trimming shortened V by 8 bases and J by 5 bases, and 15 bases separated the two germline ends. The CDR3 spells CSFIEGVETQYF. In DNA, the CDR3 is TGCAGCTTCATTGAGGGTGTCGAGACCCAGTACTTC.

This clone was counted once. The V and J genes are TRBV7-9 and TRBJ1-2; D is ambiguous. Germline V gene data show CDR1 as SEHNR and CDR2 as FQNEAQ (reference sequence). Trimming left V 5 bases short and J 4 bases short, with 11 bases between. This CDR3 spans 13 amino acids. This CDR3 is CASSPDGIYGYTF. The CDR3 DNA reads TGTGCCAGCAGCCCGGACGGGATCTATGGCTACACCTTC.

DNA for the CDR3: TGTGCCAGCAGCTCAGACAGGCCCGGGGCGCAGTTCTTC. Translated: CASSSDRPGAQFF. The chain recombines TRBV7-9 with TRBJ2-1; D possibly corresponds to TRBD1 (6 bases). Per the germline V gene, CDR1 is SEHNR and CDR2 is FQNEAQ (reference sequence). Trimming took 4 bases from V and 12 from J, leaving 16 bases between them. This CDR3 spans 13 amino acids.

In DNA, the CDR3 is TGCGCCAGCAGCTTGGCCATAACGAGAACAGGGAACCCCTACGAGCAGTACTTC. Protein product: CASSLAITRTGNPYEQYF. The gene calls are TRBV5-1 and TRBJ2-7; D may be TRBD1 (6 bases). The V end lost 0 bases, the J end lost 2 bases, and 21 bases lay between the germline ends. Germline V gene sequence: CDR1 SGHRS, CDR2 YFSETQ. The CDR3 contains 18 residues.